One sample yielded the 22 T cell receptor beta chains listed below, sequenced in a study of Graves' ophthalmopathy and Graves' hyperthyroidism. RNA transcripts served as template for amplifying TCR beta CDR3 sequences. Investigators did first-round RT-PCR with HTBI primers, then second-round multiplex PCR. Each CDR3 protein is one row after TCRdb ran MiXCR on the multiplex PCR reads. This sample has 200,000 to 250,000 distinct CDR3 sequences, with 20% to 25% found just once. Sequenced sample: peripheral blood. These receptor sequences come from a woman aged 45 to 65 with Graves' ophthalmopathy.

This clonotype was seen ten or more times. This chain uses TRBV12-3 or TRBV12-4 with TRBJ2-7; D is tentatively TRBD1 or TRBD2 (5 bases each). Trimming took 6 bases from V and 6 from J, leaving 15 bases between them. The CDR3 is made up of 13 amino acids. The CDR3 loop is CASRTSGTPEQYF. CDR3 nucleotide sequence: TGTGCCAGCAGAACCTCCGGGACCCCCGAGCAGTACTTC.

This clonotype was detected ten times or more. The J gene is TRBJ1-1, the V gene TRBV11-2; D is unresolved. V was trimmed by 0 bases and J by 0 bases, leaving 2 bases between them. The CDR3 has 13 amino acids. CDR1 and CDR2 (germline): SGHAT, FQNNGV. CDR3 bases: TGTGCCAGCAGCTTAGACATGAACACTGAAGCTTTCTTT. It encodes CASSLDMNTEAFF.

This clonotype was detected ten times or more. This chain links TRBV20-1 with TRBJ1-2; D uncertain. V was shortened by 6 bases and J by 7 bases, with 15 bases between the two germline ends. Germline CDR1 is DFQATT and CDR2 is SNEGSKA (reference sequence). CDR3 length: 12 amino acids. This chain's CDR3 is CSARTGRGGYTF. DNA for the CDR3: TGCAGTGCCAGGACGGGTCGAGGTGGCTACACCTTC.

This clonotype was seen repeatedly, ten times or more. The chain combines TRBV6-1 with TRBJ2-5, with TRBD2 identical over 9 bases. The V and J ends lost 6 bases and 4 bases, in that order; junction bases with no gene match: 3. This CDR3 is 13 amino acids long. Germline V CDR1 and CDR2: MNHNS, SASEGT. CDR3 residues: CASRGLAIETQYF. CDR3 in DNA: TGTGCCAGCAGGGGACTAGCTATAGAGACCCAGTACTTC.

The chain has TRBV6-2 or TRBV6-3 and TRBJ2-2, with D possibly being TRBD2 (5 bases). Trimming pared 4 bases from V and 7 bases from J, leaving 16 bases between. In germline, CDR1 is MNHEY, CDR2 SVGEGT. This CDR3 region has 15 residues. As DNA, the CDR3 is TGTGCCAGCAGTTTGCCAGCGGATCGTGGCGGGGAGCTGTTTTTT. This codes for CASSLPADRGGELFF.

This clonotype appeared many times. V usage is TRBV28 and J usage is TRBJ2-7; TRBD2 aligns across 12 bases. This CDR3 is built from 14 residues. Germline CDR1 reads MDHEN; CDR2 reads SYDVKM. The junction had 10 bases not matched to a gene; V was cut back by 10 bases and J by 6 bases. CDR3 region: CATLSTSGRLEQYF. The CDR3 region has the DNA TGTGCCACCCTCTCGACTAGCGGGAGACTCGAGCAGTACTTC.

In this sample, this clonotype turned up many times. The genes are TRBV6-1 and TRBJ2-7; either TRBD1 or TRBD2 may fit D (6 bases each). Germline loops: CDR1 MNHNS, CDR2 SASEGT. This CDR3 has 16 amino acids. Deletions cut 4 bases from V and 3 bases from J, with 19 bases between. The CDR3: CASSASGGRGDYEQYF. In DNA, the CDR3 is TGTGCCAGCAGTGCTTCTGGGGGGCGCGGGGACTACGAGCAGTACTTC.

In this sample, this clonotype turned up many times. The V gene is TRBV6-5, the J gene TRBJ2-7; D ambiguous. Trimming cost V 2 bases and J 4 bases, with 15 bases left between them. Germline CDR1 MNHEY, CDR2 SVGAGI. The CDR3 is 15 residues long. The CDR3 coding sequence is TGTGCCAGCAGTTACACCTACCTGGAAGGGTACGAGCAGTACTTC. Translated, it gives CASSYTYLEGYEQYF.

This clonotype has at least ten counts. The CDR3 sequence: CASMGSGNTIYF. The DNA for the CDR3 is TGTGCCAGCATGGGCTCTGGAAACACCATATATTTT. The chain carries TRBV7-9 and TRBJ1-3; D ambiguous. From germline, CDR1 is SEHNR and CDR2 FQNEAQ (reference sequence). Trimming shortened V by 7 bases and J by 0 bases, and 4 bases separated the two germline ends. CDR3 length equals 12 residues.

This clonotype was observed a few times. The chain employs TRBV19 and TRBJ1-5, with a tentative D call TRBD1 (5 bases). Germline values: CDR1 LNHDA, CDR2 SQIVND (reference sequence). The ends were cut back, 6 bases at V and 2 bases at J, with 14 bases in the middle. This CDR3 is built from 15 residues. The CDR3 loop is CASRGAKRGNQPQHF. CDR3 nucleotide sequence: TGTGCCAGTAGAGGGGCAAAACGGGGCAATCAGCCCCAGCATTTT. Variable domain in full (rest from reference TRBV19 and TRBJ1-5): DGGITQSPKYLFRKEGQNVTLSCEQNLNHDAMYWYRQDPGQGLRLIYYSQIVNDFQKGDIAEGYSVSREKKESFPLTVTSAQKNPTAFYLCASRGAKRGNQPQHFGDGTRLSIL.

The sample holds many counts of this clonotype. V is TRBV15 and J is TRBJ2-7; 9 bases match TRBD1. V dropped 3 bases and J dropped 3; count of bases not matched to a gene: 0. This CDR3 contains 13 residues. CDR1 and CDR2 (germline): LNHNV, YYDKDF (reference sequence). CDR3 nucleotides: TGTGCCACCAGCAGGGACAGGGGCTACGAGCAGTACTTC. Translation: CATSRDRGYEQYF.

Many counts were recorded for this clonotype. This rearrangement joins TRBV7-2 to TRBJ2-5, with TRBD1 identical over 10 bases. The CDR3 is made up of 18 amino acids. The junction had 14 bases not matched to a gene; V was cut back by 4 bases and J by 3 bases. Germline-derived CDR1 and CDR2 are SGHTA and FQGNSA. CDR3 sequence (DNA): TGTGCCAGCAGCTCAGCCGGAGCCGGGACAGGGGATGAAGAGACCCAGTACTTC. This sequence encodes CASSSAGAGTGDEETQYF.

This clonotype was recorded many times. This chain uses TRBV7-9 with TRBJ2-4; D is unclear. V was trimmed by 7 bases and J by 0 bases, leaving 13 bases between them. This CDR3 has 15 residues. Germline CDR1 reads SEHNR; CDR2 reads FQNEAQ (reference sequence). CDR3 amino acids: CASTSARLAKNIQYF. CDR3 sequence (DNA): TGTGCCAGCACCAGCGCCCGACTAGCCAAAAACATTCAGTACTTC.

This clonotype was seen at least ten times. This rearrangement joins TRBV11-2 to TRBJ2-7, with a weak D call TRBD2 (5 bases). The CDR3 extends over 14 amino acids. The V and J ends lost 8 bases and 7 bases respectively, with 21 bases between them. Germline CDR1 reads SGHAT; CDR2 reads FQNNGV. DNA of the CDR3: TGTGCCAGCGCGACGAGCGGACCCTTGAATGAGCAGTACTTC. Protein: CASATSGPLNEQYF.

The chain uses TRBV28 and TRBJ2-7; D may correspond to TRBD1 or TRBD2 (5 bases each). The CDR3 has 14 residues. CDR1 and CDR2 (germline): MDHEN, SYDVKM. V was cut by 6 bases and J by 3 bases, with 15 bases left in between. The CDR3 here is CASRTPGRRYEQYF. CDR3 DNA sequence: TGTGCCAGCAGAACTCCGGGACGGCGCTACGAGCAGTACTTC.

The chain employs TRBV19 and TRBJ2-7, with TRBD2 identical over 7 bases. Germline assignment: CDR1 LNHDA and CDR2 SQIVND (reference sequence). This CDR3 is built from 14 residues. The trim removed 5 bases at V and 7 bases at J, leaving 11 bases unmatched. CDR3 region: CASSPLSGGNEQYF. Written as DNA, the CDR3 is TGTGCCAGTAGTCCCTTATCGGGAGGTAATGAGCAGTACTTC. Drawing the rest from reference TRBV19 and TRBJ2-7, the complete variable domain is DGGITQSPKYLFRKEGQNVTLSCEQNLNHDAMYWYRQDPGQGLRLIYYSQIVNDFQKGDIAEGYSVSREKKESFPLTVTSAQKNPTAFYLCASSPLSGGNEQYFGPGTRLTVT.

This clonotype was detected only once. A read error may account for a junction end that differs from germline. The chain couples TRBV20-1 to TRBJ2-7; D is possibly TRBD2 (6 bases). The germline CDR1 and CDR2 sequences are DFQATT and SNEGSKA (reference sequence). The CDR3 is 14 residues long. For the CDR3, the DNA is TGCAGTGCTAGCCCCGGTATGAGCTCTCAAAAGGAGGGCTTC. Its protein is CSASPGMSSQKEGF.

There are a few counts of this clonotype. V and J are TRBV12-3 or TRBV12-4 and TRBJ2-5, with a possible D match to TRBD2 (7 bases). V lost 7 bases and J lost 2, with 20 bases in between. CDR3 length: 16 amino acids. The chain's CDR3 is CASTAVGAGVQETQYF. CDR3 DNA sequence: TGTGCCAGCACCGCTGTGGGGGCGGGGGTTCAAGAGACCCAGTACTTC.

This clonotype is a singleton in its sample. This chain connects TRBV25-1 to TRBJ1-5; perhaps TRBD1 as D (6 bases). V was trimmed by 5 bases and J by 3 bases, leaving 29 bases between them. The germline V gene has CDR1 MGHDK and CDR2 SYGVNS. CDR3 length equals 20 residues. CDR3 in DNA: TGTGCCAGCAGTCAAGGACAGTTCCTCGAAACGCGATATTCCAATCAGCCCCAGCATTTT. Amino acids: CASSQGQFLETRYSNQPQHF.

V is TRBV4-1 and J is TRBJ2-7; unclear D gene. V was clipped by 5 bases and J by 4 bases, with 21 bases between them. This CDR3 contains 16 residues. Germline V gene data show CDR1 as MGHRA and CDR2 as YSYEKL. This CDR3 reads CASSEWADQLGYEQYF. The CDR3 nucleotides read TGCGCCAGCAGCGAGTGGGCGGACCAGCTTGGTTACGAGCAGTACTTC.

The chain's CDR3 is CASRRVDQPQHF. The CDR3 nucleotides are TGTGCCAGCAGGAGGGTGGACCAGCCCCAGCATTTT. The chain uses TRBV28 and TRBJ1-5; D remains unclear. Germline V gene lookup returns CDR1 MDHEN and CDR2 SYDVKM. CDR3 length: 12 residues. Trimming left V 6 bases short and J 7 bases short, with 10 bases between.

There are many counts of this clonotype. The chain links TRBV9 to TRBJ2-7; 9 bases match TRBD1. Trimming at V came to 0 bases and at J to 2 bases, leaving 3 bases not matched to a gene. Germline lookup yields CDR1 SGDLS and CDR2 YYNGEE. The CDR3 totals 15 residues. This CDR3 reads CASSVAGQGPYEQYF. The CDR3 DNA reads TGTGCCAGCAGCGTAGCGGGACAGGGCCCCTACGAGCAGTACTTC.